This entry is about one T cell receptor beta chain. Its antigen is unidentified. Time point of the sample: blood 2 weeks post-SBRT. Treatment noted: 15 Gy SBRT to primary tumor, nephrectomy 4 weeks later. Serial blood draws occurred at baseline and 2 and 4 weeks post-SBRT. This entry is derived from a study of radiation and T cells in renal cell carcinoma. Study information: Nephrectomy followed 15 Gy stereotactic body radiation by 4 weeks. Broader study findings: Pretreatment tumor biopsies were lacking, so baseline clonotypes are unknown. Top tumor clonotypes rose in blood 2 weeks post-radiation, then contracted.

The CDR3 runs 13 residues. Germline loops: CDR1 LNHDA, CDR2 SQIVND (reference sequence). V lost 1 base to trimming and J lost 9 bases, with 10 bases between them. Using immunoSEQ multiplex PCR, the repertoire was profiled, and TCRdb retains in-frame clones only, with some absent. The repertoire holds some 75,000 clones, with roughly 82% as singletons. The source was blood, collected from a patient whose treatment included radiotherapy and nephrectomy. The chain employs TRBV19 and TRBJ2-1; D gene unclear. The TCR originated in a man between 60 and 75 years old with renal cell carcinoma. CDR3 region: CASSIARSREQFF. CDR3 DNA sequence: TGTGCCAGTAGTATAGCCAGGAGCCGTGAGCAGTTCTTC.